This T cell receptor beta chain appears in the sequencing data of a study of shared clonotypes between healthy human individuals. From germline, CDR1 is KGHSH and CDR2 LQKENI. V shed 8 bases and J shed 4 bases, with 15 bases lying between them. The CDR3 runs 14 residues. The method was immunoSEQ multiplex PCR; TCRdb's version includes in-frame clones alone and lacks a portion of them. The sample lists 1 million to 1.2 million clones; approximately 80% were seen once. The receptor comes from a man aged 18-30 years in good health. Some clones in this sample may be carry-over from other donors' samples. The V gene is TRBV18, the J gene TRBJ2-1, with D perhaps matching TRBD2 (6 bases). The material sequenced was memory CD4+ T cells from PBMCs. Subset reported: CD45RA-negative fraction. CDR3 in DNA: TGTGCCAGCACCTCACAGCGGGCTTACAATGAGCAGTTCTTC. It codes for CASTSQRAYNEQFF.